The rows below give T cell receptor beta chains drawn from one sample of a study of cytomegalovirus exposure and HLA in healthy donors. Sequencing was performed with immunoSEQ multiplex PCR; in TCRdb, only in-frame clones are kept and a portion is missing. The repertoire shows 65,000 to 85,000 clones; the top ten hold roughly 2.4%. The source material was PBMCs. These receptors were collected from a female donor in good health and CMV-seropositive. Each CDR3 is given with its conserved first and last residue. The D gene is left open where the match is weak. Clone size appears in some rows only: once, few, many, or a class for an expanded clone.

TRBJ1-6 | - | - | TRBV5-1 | TGCGCCAGCAGCTTGGACTCGCGGGGTTCACCCCTCCACTTT | CASSLDSRGSPLHF
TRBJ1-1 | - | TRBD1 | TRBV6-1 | TGTGCCAGCAGGAAACCGGGACAGGGGACCGAAGCTTTCTTT | CASRKPGQGTEAFF
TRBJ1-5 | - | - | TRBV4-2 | TGTGCCAGCAGCCAAGACCTTCTTCAGCCCCAGCATTTT | CASSQDLLQPQHF
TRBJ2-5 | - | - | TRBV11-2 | TGTGCCAGCAGCCTGGGACTTATACAAGAGACCCAGTACTTC | CASSLGLIQETQYF
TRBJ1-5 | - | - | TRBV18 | TGTGCCAGCTCTATGTCCGGGACACCCTATAGCAATCAGCCCCAGCATTTT | CASSMSGTPYSNQPQHF
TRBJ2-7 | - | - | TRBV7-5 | TGTGCCAGAAGCCCCGGGTTCCCGCGGGGTTTCTCCTACGAGCAGTACTTC | CARSPGFPRGFSYEQYF
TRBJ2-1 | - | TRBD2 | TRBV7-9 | TGTGCCAGCAGCTTAGGGGGACTAGCCCACTCAGGGCAGTTCTTC | CASSLGGLAHSGQFF
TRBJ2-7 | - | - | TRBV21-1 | TGTGCCGCACAGGGTTTATCCTACGAGCAGTACTTC | CAAQGLSYEQYF
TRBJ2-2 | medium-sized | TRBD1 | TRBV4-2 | TGTGCCAGCAGCCAAGGGACAGGGAACACCGGGGAGCTGTTTTTT | CASSQGTGNTGELFF
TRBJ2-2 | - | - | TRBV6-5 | TGTGCCAGCATTGATGGTCGGGGCACCGGGGAGCTGTTTTTT | CASIDGRGTGELFF
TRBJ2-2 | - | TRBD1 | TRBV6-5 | TGTGCCAGCAGAATATGGGACAGTACCGGGGAGCTGTTTTTT | CASRIWDSTGELFF
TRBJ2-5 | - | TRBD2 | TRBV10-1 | TGCGCCAGCAGTGAGTTTCCGGGACTAGCGGGCTCTGAGACCCAGTACTTC | CASSEFPGLAGSETQYF
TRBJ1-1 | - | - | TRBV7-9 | TGTGCCAGCAGCTTAGGGGATAGTGAGGGCACTGAAGCTTTCTTT | CASSLGDSEGTEAFF
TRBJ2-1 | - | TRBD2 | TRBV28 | TGTGCCAGCAGCGACCCGGGGACTAGCGGGGGGGCCTCCGACAATGAGCAGTTCTTC | CASSDPGTSGGASDNEQFF
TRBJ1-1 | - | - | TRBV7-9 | TGTGCCAGCAGCTGGGCCGGGGGGAACACTGAAGCTTTCTTT | CASSWAGGNTEAFF
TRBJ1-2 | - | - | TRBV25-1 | TGTGCCAGCAGACGGTCTGAGGATGGCTACACCTTC | CASRRSEDGYTF
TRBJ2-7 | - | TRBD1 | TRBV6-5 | TGTGCCAGCAGTACCGGGACAGTTGCCTACGAGCAGTACTTC | CASSTGTVAYEQYF
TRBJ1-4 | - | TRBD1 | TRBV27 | TGTGCCAGCAGTCAAGGACAGGGGCAAAAACTGTTTTTT | CASSQGQGQKLFF
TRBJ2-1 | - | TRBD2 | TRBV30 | TGTGCCTGGAGTAAACTAGCGGGAGGGAACAATGAGCAGTTCTTC | CAWSKLAGGNNEQFF
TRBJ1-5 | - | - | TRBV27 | TGTGCCAGCAGACCTCAGGGAGGGTATCAGCCCCAGCATTTT | CASRPQGGYQPQHF
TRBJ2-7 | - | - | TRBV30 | TGTGCCTGGAGTGTCTTCCGGAGCGGAGAGGCCTACGAGCAGTACTTC | CAWSVFRSGEAYEQYF
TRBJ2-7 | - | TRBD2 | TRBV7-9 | TGTGCCAGCAGCCCCTACCTGAGCGGGGGGGCCTACGAGCAGTACTTC | CASSPYLSGGAYEQYF
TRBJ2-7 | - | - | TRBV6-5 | TGTGCCAGCAGTTTACAAGAAGCGGGCGGCGAGCAGTACTTC | CASSLQEAGGEQYF
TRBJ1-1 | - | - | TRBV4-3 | TGCGCCAGCAGCCAACAGGAGGGGAACACTGAAGCTTTCTTT | CASSQQEGNTEAFF
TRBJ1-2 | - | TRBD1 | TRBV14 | TGTGCCAGCAGCCAAGGAGGACAGGGAAACGTCTATGGCTACACCTTC | CASSQGGQGNVYGYTF
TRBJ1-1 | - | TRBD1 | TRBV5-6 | TGTGCCAGCAGCTGGGGGACAGAGGCTGAAGCTTTCTTT | CASSWGTEAEAFF
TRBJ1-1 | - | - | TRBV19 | TGTGCCAGTAGTCCCTCCGTGAACACTGAAGCTTTCTTT | CASSPSVNTEAFF
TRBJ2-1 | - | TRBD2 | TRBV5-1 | TGCGCCAGCAGCTTGATCCAGCGGGAGGACGAGCAGTTCTTC | CASSLIQREDEQFF
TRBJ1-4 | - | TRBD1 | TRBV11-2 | TGTGCCAGCAGCCCCCGACAGGGTTGGGATGAAAAACTGTTTTTT | CASSPRQGWDEKLFF
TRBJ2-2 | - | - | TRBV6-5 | TGTGCCAGCAGTACCCTAGCCGGGGAGCTGTTTTTT | CASSTLAGELFF
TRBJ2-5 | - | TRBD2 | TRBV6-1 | TGTGCCAGCAGTGAAGAAGGAGGCGGGAGCTTCTCCCAGTACTTC | CASSEEGGGSFSQYF
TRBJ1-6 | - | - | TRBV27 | TGTGCCAGCAGTTTAGGAGCAGGGGTCTATTCACCCCTCCACTTT | CASSLGAGVYSPLHF
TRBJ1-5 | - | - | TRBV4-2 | TGTGCCAGCAGCCAAGACGGACGGGAACCTAATCAGCCCCAGCATTTT | CASSQDGREPNQPQHF
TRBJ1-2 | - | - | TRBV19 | TGTGCCAGTAGAGCAACCTATGGCTACACCTTC | CASRATYGYTF
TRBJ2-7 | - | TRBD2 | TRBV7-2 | TGTGCCAGCAGCTCTAGCGGGGGGTACGAGCAGTACTTC | CASSSSGGYEQYF
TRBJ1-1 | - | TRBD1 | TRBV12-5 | TGTGCTAGTGGTTTGGACGGGGACAGGGGCCCCCCTGAAGCTTTCTTT | CASGLDGDRGPPEAFF
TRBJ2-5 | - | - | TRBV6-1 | TGTGCCAGCAGTGAAGCTGCAGGGGACCAAGAGACCCAGTACTTC | CASSEAAGDQETQYF
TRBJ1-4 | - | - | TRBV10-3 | TGTGCCATCAGTGAGTGGCTTACAACTAATGAAAAACTGTTTTTT | CAISEWLTTNEKLFF
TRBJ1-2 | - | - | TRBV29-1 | TGCAGCGTTCAGCACAGAGCAGCTAACTATGGCTACACCTTC | CSVQHRAANYGYTF
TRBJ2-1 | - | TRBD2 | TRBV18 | TGTGCCAGCTCATCCAGCGGGGGGGGACACAATGAGCAGTTCTTC | CASSSSGGGHNEQFF
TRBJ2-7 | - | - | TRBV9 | TGTGCCAGCAGCGTAGGAGGGGGGGGCACGAACTACGAGCAGTACTTC | CASSVGGGGTNYEQYF
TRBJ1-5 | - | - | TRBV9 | TGTGCCAGCAGCGGAGGGGAGGGGGACCGCAATCAGCCCCAGCATTTT | CASSGGEGDRNQPQHF
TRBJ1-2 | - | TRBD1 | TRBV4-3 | TGCGCCAGCAGCGGACAGACAGGGGGCCCTACCTATGGCTACACCTTC | CASSGQTGGPTYGYTF
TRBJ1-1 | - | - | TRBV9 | TGTGCCAGCAGCGTAGCTCCGGGCGGGGGGGCTGAAGCTTTCTTT | CASSVAPGGGAEAFF
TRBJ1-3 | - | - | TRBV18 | TGTGCCAGCTCACTAAATACAGGGTCTGGAAACACCATATATTTT | CASSLNTGSGNTIYF
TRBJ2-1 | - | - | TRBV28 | TGTGCCAGCAGTTTTCTCTTCGGTACTAGTGGCGATGAGCAGTTCTTC | CASSFLFGTSGDEQFF
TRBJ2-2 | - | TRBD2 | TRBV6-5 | TGTGCCAGCAGTTCTAGCGGGCAAACCGGGGAGCTGTTTTTT | CASSSSGQTGELFF
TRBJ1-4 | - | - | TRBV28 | TGTGCCAGCAGTTTAAACCGGGACTCAGGAAAACTGTTTTTT | CASSLNRDSGKLFF
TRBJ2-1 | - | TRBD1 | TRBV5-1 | TGCGCCAGCAGCTTAGGGACAGAGATGTTCTTC | CASSLGTEMFF
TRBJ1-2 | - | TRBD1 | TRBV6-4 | TGTGCCAGCAGTGACGGAAGGGACAGTGTCTATGGCTACACCTTC | CASSDGRDSVYGYTF
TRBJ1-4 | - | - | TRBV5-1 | TGCGCCAGCAGCTTGGCGGGGGGTGATGAAAAACTGTTTTTT | CASSLAGGDEKLFF
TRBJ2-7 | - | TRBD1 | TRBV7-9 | TGTGCCAGCAGCGCCCGACAGGGGCGGGGAGCCTACGAGCAGTACTTC | CASSARQGRGAYEQYF
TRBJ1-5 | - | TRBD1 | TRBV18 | TGTGCCAGCTCATCCGCCGGGACAGGGGGCCAGCCCCAGCATTTT | CASSSAGTGGQPQHF
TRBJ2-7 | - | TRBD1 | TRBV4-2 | TGTGCCAGCAGCCAAGGACCGGGACAGGAGGACGAGCAGTACTTC | CASSQGPGQEDEQYF
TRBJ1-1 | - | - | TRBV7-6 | TGTGCCAGCGCCCCGGGACTCAGGTTGAACACTGAAGCTTTCTTT | CASAPGLRLNTEAFF